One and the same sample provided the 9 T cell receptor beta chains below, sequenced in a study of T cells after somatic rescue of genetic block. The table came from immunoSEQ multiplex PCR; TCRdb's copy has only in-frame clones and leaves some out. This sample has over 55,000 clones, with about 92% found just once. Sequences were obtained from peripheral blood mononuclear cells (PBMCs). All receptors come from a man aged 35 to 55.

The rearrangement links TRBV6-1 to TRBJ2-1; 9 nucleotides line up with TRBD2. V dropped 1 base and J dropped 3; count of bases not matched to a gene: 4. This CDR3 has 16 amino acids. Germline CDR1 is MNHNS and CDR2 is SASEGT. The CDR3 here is CASSEVPAGGYNEQFF. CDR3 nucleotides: TGTGCCAGCAGTGAAGTCCCAGCGGGAGGCTACAATGAGCAGTTCTTC.

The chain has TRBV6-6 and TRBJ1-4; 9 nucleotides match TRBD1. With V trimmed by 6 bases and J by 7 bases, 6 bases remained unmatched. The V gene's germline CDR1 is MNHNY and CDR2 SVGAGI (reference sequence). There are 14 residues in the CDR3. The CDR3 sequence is CASSWTGASEKLFF. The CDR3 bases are TGTGCCAGCAGCTGGACAGGGGCGAGTGAAAAACTGTTTTTT.

The CDR3 DNA is TGTGCCAGTAAGTCTGGCGGGAGCTCCTACAATGAGCAGTTCTTC. Its protein is CASKSGGSSYNEQFF. The V and J genes are TRBV19 and TRBJ2-1; TRBD2 matches 7 bases. CDR1 is LNHDA, CDR2 SQIVND, per germline (reference sequence). This CDR3 is 15 amino acids long. With V trimmed by 7 bases and J by 0 bases, 6 bases remained unmatched.

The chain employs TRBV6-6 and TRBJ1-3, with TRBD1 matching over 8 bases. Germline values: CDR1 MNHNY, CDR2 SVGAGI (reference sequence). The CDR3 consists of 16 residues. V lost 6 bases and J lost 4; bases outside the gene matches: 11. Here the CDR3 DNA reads TGTGCCAGCAGGCCAGCGACAGGGGAGGCAGGAAACACCATATATTTT. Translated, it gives CASRPATGEAGNTIYF.

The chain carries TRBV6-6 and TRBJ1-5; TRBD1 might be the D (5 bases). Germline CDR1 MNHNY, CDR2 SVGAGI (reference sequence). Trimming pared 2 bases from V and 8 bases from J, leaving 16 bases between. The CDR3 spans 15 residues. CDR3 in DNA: TGTGCCAGCAGTTACCGGACGACAGAAATGGAGCCCCAGCATTTT. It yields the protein CASSYRTTEMEPQHF.

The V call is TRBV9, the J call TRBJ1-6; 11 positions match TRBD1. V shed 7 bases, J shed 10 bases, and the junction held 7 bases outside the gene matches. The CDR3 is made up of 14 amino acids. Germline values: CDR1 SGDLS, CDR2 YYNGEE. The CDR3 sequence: CASGARDRGSPLHF. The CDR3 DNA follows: TGTGCCAGCGGTGCCCGGGACAGGGGGTCACCCCTCCACTTT.

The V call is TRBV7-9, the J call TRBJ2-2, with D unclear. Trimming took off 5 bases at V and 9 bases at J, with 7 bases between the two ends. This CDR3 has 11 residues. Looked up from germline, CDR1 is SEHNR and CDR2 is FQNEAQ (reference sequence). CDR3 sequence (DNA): TGTGCCAGCAGCCTGGGTCGGGAGCTGTTTTTT. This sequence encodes CASSLGRELFF.

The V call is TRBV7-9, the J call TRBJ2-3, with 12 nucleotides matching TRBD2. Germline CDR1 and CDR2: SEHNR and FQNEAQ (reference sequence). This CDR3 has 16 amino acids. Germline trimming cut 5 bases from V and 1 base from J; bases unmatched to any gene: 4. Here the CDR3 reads CASSTRLAGGTDTQYF. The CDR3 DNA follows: TGTGCCAGCAGCACACGACTAGCGGGAGGCACAGATACGCAGTATTTT. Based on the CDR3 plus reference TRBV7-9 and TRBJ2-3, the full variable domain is DTGVSQNPRHKITKRGQNVTFRCDPISEHNRLYWYRQTLGQGPEFLTYFQNEAQLEKSRLLSDRFSAERPKGSFSTLEIQRTEQGDSAMYLCASSTRLAGGTDTQYFGPGTRLTVL.

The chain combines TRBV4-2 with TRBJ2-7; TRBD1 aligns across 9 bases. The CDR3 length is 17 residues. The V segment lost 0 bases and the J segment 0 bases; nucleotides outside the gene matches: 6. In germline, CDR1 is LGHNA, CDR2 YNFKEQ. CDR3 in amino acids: CASSQDQGQGDSYEQYF. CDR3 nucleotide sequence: TGTGCCAGCAGCCAAGATCAGGGACAGGGCGACTCCTACGAGCAGTACTTC.